One sample yielded the 21 T cell receptor beta chains listed below, sequenced in a study of regulatory T cells in long-lasting Graves disease. Libraries of TCR beta came from iRepertoire HTBI primers plus Arm-PCR of CDR3 regions. A single record per CDR3 protein comes from TCRdb applying MiXCR to the multiplex PCR reads. The data contain some 280,000 distinct CDR3 sequences, roughly a fifth of them singletons. Regarding time point: persistent/refractory GD, antithyroid drugs over 5 years with positive TRAb. RNA isolated from PBMCs was used to make the TCR library. The material was peripheral blood mononuclear cells (PBMCs), obtained when the disease was refractory, from a patient treated with antithyroid drugs. The receptors originated from a female donor with Graves disease.

With regard to this clonotype: Given a much more abundant clone one base away, this may be a read error. This chain connects TRBV12-3 or TRBV12-4 to TRBJ2-5; possible D gene TRBD2, 6 bases. The ends were cut back, 6 bases at V and 5 bases at J, with 19 bases in the middle. The CDR3 extends over 15 amino acids. For the CDR3, the DNA is TGTGCCAGCAGCCCCTTTCCCGGGGGATGGGAGACCCAGTACTTC. As protein: CASSPFPGGWETQYF.

This clonotype was counted at least ten times. The V call is TRBV28, the J call TRBJ2-4, with D possibly matching TRBD1 (6 bases). Trimming took 9 bases from V and 5 from J, leaving 11 bases between them. CDR3 length: 12 amino acids. Germline CDR1 MDHEN, CDR2 SYDVKM. The CDR3 DNA reads TGTGCCAGTCAGGGGACCCAAAACATTCAGTACTTC. It translates to CASQGTQNIQYF.

The chain carries TRBV6-1 and TRBJ2-7; 8 positions match TRBD1. V gave up 6 bases and J gave up 3 bases; unmatched junction bases: 22. This CDR3 is built from 19 residues. Looked up from germline, CDR1 is MNHNS and CDR2 is SASEGT. This CDR3 is CASRRQPIRTGQGDYEQYF. CDR3 bases: TGTGCCAGCAGGCGACAACCCATCCGTACCGGACAGGGTGACTACGAGCAGTACTTC.

The genes are TRBV18 and TRBJ1-2, with D tentatively TRBD1 (6 bases). The V gene lost 0 bases and the J gene lost 4 bases, with 9 bases spanning the gap. The CDR3 contains 14 residues. The V gene's germline CDR1 is KGHSH and CDR2 LQKENI. The CDR3 nucleotides are TGTGCCAGCTCACCACCCGACAGGAGCTATGGCTACACCTTC. It encodes CASSPPDRSYGYTF.

The chain recombines TRBV14 with TRBJ2-5; 9 nucleotides agree with TRBD1. V trimming: 4 bases; J trimming: 3 bases; junction bases outside the gene matches: 15. From germline, CDR1 is SGHDN and CDR2 FVKESK. The CDR3 has 18 residues. The CDR3 region has the DNA TGTGCCAGCAGCCTGAAAACCGGGACAGGGCCCCTCAAAGAGACCCAGTACTTC. Amino acid sequence: CASSLKTGTGPLKETQYF.

This chain joins TRBV28 and TRBJ2-7; possibly TRBD1 for D (5 bases). Trimming took 5 bases from V and 2 from J, leaving 13 bases between them. The CDR3 contains 14 residues. Per the germline V gene, CDR1 is MDHEN and CDR2 is SYDVKM. The CDR3 sequence is CASSEFVDTYEQYF. As DNA, the CDR3 is TGTGCCAGCAGTGAATTTGTGGACACCTACGAGCAGTACTTC.

This clonotype appeared many times. V and J are TRBV2 and TRBJ2-2; 8 bases fit TRBD1. The CDR3 is 17 residues long. V lost 2 bases and J lost 7; bases outside the gene matches: 12. Per germline, CDR1 SNHLY and CDR2 FYNNEI. CDR3: CASSERAAGGIGGELFF. CDR3 DNA: TGTGCCAGCAGTGAACGAGCGGCAGGGGGCATCGGCGGGGAGCTGTTTTTT.

This clonotype has at least ten counts. V usage is TRBV7-2 and J usage is TRBJ1-5; D is undetermined. Germline-derived CDR1 and CDR2 are SGHTA and FQGNSA. The CDR3 is 13 residues long. With 5 bases removed from V and 4 bases from J, the gap between germline ends came to 9 bases. The CDR3 protein is CASSLARNQPQHF. In DNA, the CDR3 is TGTGCCAGCAGCCTGGCAAGAAATCAGCCCCAGCATTTT. Full variable domain (remainder filled in from reference TRBV7-2 and TRBJ1-5): GAGVSQSPSNKVTEKGKDVELRCDPISGHTALYWYRQSLGQGLEFLIYFQGNSAPDKSGLPSDRFSAERTGGSVSTLTIQRTQQEDSAVYLCASSLARNQPQHFGDGTRLSIL.

The V call is TRBV19, the J call TRBJ1-4; D not resolved. The CDR3 sequence is 14 residues long. CDR1 and CDR2 from the germline V gene are LNHDA and SQIVND (reference sequence). V was pared by 7 bases and J by 0 bases, with 9 bases between. CDR3 coding DNA: TGTGCCAGTACCAGCTACGCAACTAATGAAAAACTGTTTTTT. Its protein product is CASTSYATNEKLFF.

The V call is TRBV7-3, the J call TRBJ2-1, with 8 bases that match TRBD2. This CDR3 contains 17 residues. The V segment lost 2 bases and the J segment 9 bases; nucleotides outside the gene matches: 15. Germline assignment: CDR1 SGHTA and CDR2 FQGTGA. CDR3 sequence (DNA): TGTGCCAGCAGCTTACATCAGGTCGGGAGGGCCCCGGGTGAGCAGTTCTTC. It encodes CASSLHQVGRAPGEQFF.

This chain links TRBV27 with TRBJ1-5; 11 bases agree with TRBD1. This CDR3 contains 15 residues. Germline CDR1 and CDR2: MNHEY and SMNVEV (reference sequence). V shed 6 bases, J shed 4 bases, and the junction held 5 bases outside the gene matches. CDR3 sequence reads: CASSDGTGGNQPQHF. The CDR3 nucleotides are TGTGCCAGCAGCGACGGGACAGGGGGAAATCAGCCCCAGCATTTT.

On this clonotype itself: This probably arose from a read error, given a far larger clone one base away. This chain joins TRBV7-2 and TRBJ2-4; 7 bases map to TRBD2. The J call is in doubt because the DNA end fits TRBJ2-5 better. Germline CDR1 reads SGHTA; CDR2 reads FQGNSA. The CDR3 is made up of 13 amino acids. CDR3 protein: CASGQGGTETQYF. As DNA, the CDR3 is TGTGCCAGCGGGCAGGGAGGGACAGAGACCCAGTACTTC.

This clonotype was counted between two and nine times. V gene TRBV10-2 combines with J gene TRBJ2-7; D is uncertain. The germline CDR1 and CDR2 sequences are WSHSY and SAAADI. This CDR3 has 9 amino acids. V was clipped by 8 bases and J by 5 bases, with 4 bases between them. CDR3 nucleotides: TGCGCCAGCGGGCACGAGCAGTACTTC. Its translation: CASGHEQYF.

The chain couples TRBV7-9 to TRBJ1-1; TRBD1 matches at 7 bases. CDR3 length: 16 amino acids. Germline V gene lookup returns CDR1 SEHNR and CDR2 FQNEAQ (reference sequence). The V and J ends lost 3 bases and 0 bases, in that order; junction bases with no gene match: 7. CDR3 amino acids: CASSFRGQFLNTEAFF. The DNA for the CDR3 is TGTGCCAGCAGCTTCAGGGGACAGTTCCTGAACACTGAAGCTTTCTTT.

This chain joins TRBV6-2 or TRBV6-3 and TRBJ2-5; D gene unclear. V dropped 7 bases and J dropped 9 bases, with 12 bases sitting between them. Germline loops: CDR1 MNHEY, CDR2 SVGEGT. The CDR3 covers 11 residues. CDR3 nucleotides: TGTGCCAGCACCCGAGATGGAGCCCAGTACTTC. Protein: CASTRDGAQYF.

The CDR3 loop is CASSQSGTEAFF. The CDR3, as DNA: TGTGCCAGCAGCCAATCTGGCACTGAAGCTTTCTTT. V usage is TRBV3-1 and J usage is TRBJ1-1; D ambiguous. CDR3 length equals 12 residues. The germline V gene encodes CDR1 LGHDT and CDR2 YNNKEL (reference sequence). The V gene lost 2 bases and the J gene lost 4 bases, with 5 bases spanning the gap. Drawing the rest from reference TRBV3-1 and TRBJ1-1, the complete variable domain is DTAVSQTPKYLVTQMGNDKSIKCEQNLGHDTMYWYKQDSKKFLKIMFSYNNKELIINETVPNRFSPKSPDKAHLNLHINSLELGDSAVYFCASSQSGTEAFFGQGTRLTVV.

This chain links TRBV4-3 with TRBJ2-7; D is unclear. Trimming took 0 bases from V and 2 from J, leaving 11 bases between them. This CDR3 contains 15 residues. Germline V gene data show CDR1 as LGHNA and CDR2 as YSLEER. The CDR3 bases are TGCGCCAGCAGCCAAGACCTGGACGGAGCCTACGAGCAGTACTTC. Translating it yields CASSQDLDGAYEQYF.

This chain connects TRBV6-2 or TRBV6-3 to TRBJ1-1; D possibly corresponds to TRBD1 (6 bases). The germline V and J ends were trimmed by 5 bases and 5 bases, with 18 bases remaining between them. The CDR3 contains 15 residues. In germline, CDR1 is MNHEY, CDR2 SVGEGT. CDR3 coding DNA: TGTGCCAGCAGTGAGACCAGGGAGAGGGGGACTGAAGCTTTCTTT. It encodes CASSETRERGTEAFF.

V is TRBV20-1 and J is TRBJ2-6; 9 nucleotides line up with TRBD2. Germline assignment: CDR1 DFQATT and CDR2 SNEGSKA (reference sequence). The CDR3 is 18 residues long. J lost 0 bases, V lost 3 bases, and 9 bases had no gene match. The CDR3 here is CSARDLAGPFSGANVLTF. The CDR3 DNA follows: TGCAGTGCTAGGGACCTAGCGGGGCCTTTCTCTGGGGCCAACGTCCTGACTTTC.

This clonotype turned up a few times. The rearrangement joins TRBV5-5 to TRBJ2-6, with 8 nucleotides matching TRBD1. Per germline, CDR1 SGHKS and CDR2 YYEKEE (reference sequence). This CDR3 has 16 amino acids. V trimming: 0 bases; J trimming: 2 bases; junction bases outside the gene matches: 1. The CDR3 loop reads CASSLGQGPGANVLTF. CDR3 nucleotide sequence: TGTGCCAGCAGCTTGGGACAGGGGCCTGGGGCCAACGTCCTGACTTTC.

This clonotype was seen at least ten times. The V gene is TRBV27, the J gene TRBJ2-2; the match to TRBD2 covers 10 bases. The germline gives CDR1 MNHEY, CDR2 SMNVEV (reference sequence). V shed 4 bases, J shed 7 bases, and the junction held 3 bases outside the gene matches. This CDR3 has 14 amino acids. CDR3 residues: CASSSSGSVGELFF. In DNA, the CDR3 is TGTGCCAGCAGTTCTAGCGGGAGCGTCGGGGAGCTGTTTTTT.